These T cell receptor beta chains were read from a single sample in a study of cytomegalovirus exposure and HLA in healthy donors. Profiling relied on immunoSEQ multiplex PCR, and the TCRdb table lists in-frame clones only, not all of them. The data show roughly 90,000 clones, 85% to 95% seen once. The sample taken for sequencing was PBMCs. These receptors all stem from a woman aged 25 to 39 in good health and CMV-seropositive. Each CDR3 is given with its conserved first and last residue. A D gene is named only where the DNA matches it firmly. Clone size appears in some rows only: once, few, many, or a class for an expanded clone.

V: TRBV4-1; D: .; size: once; J: TRBJ2-1; CDR3: CASSHTTGEQFF; DNA: TGCGCCAGCAGCCACACAACAGGGGAGCAGTTCTTC
V: TRBV5-1; D: TRBD2; size: .; J: TRBJ2-5; CDR3: CASSLRTSGNPHF; DNA: TGCGCCAGCAGCCTGCGGACTAGCGGGAACCCCCACTTC
V: TRBV5-1; D: .; size: .; J: TRBJ2-5; CDR3: CASSLELAKQETQYF; DNA: TGCGCCAGCAGCTTGGAGCTAGCCAAGCAAGAGACCCAGTACTTC
V: TRBV30; D: .; size: .; J: TRBJ2-1; CDR3: CAWSTDSSYNEQFF; DNA: TGTGCCTGGAGTACGGACAGCTCCTACAATGAGCAGTTCTTC
V: TRBV4-3; D: TRBD2; size: .; J: TRBJ2-1; CDR3: CASSPLKRESEQFF; DNA: TGCGCCAGCAGCCCCCTTAAGCGGGAGAGTGAGCAGTTCTTC
V: TRBV28; D: .; size: .; J: TRBJ2-3; CDR3: CASSPQGYTDTQYF; DNA: TGTGCCAGCAGTCCCCAGGGGTACACAGATACGCAGTATTTT
V: TRBV5-1; D: TRBD2; size: .; J: TRBJ2-3; CDR3: CASSLAGAGGADTQYF; DNA: TGCGCCAGCAGCTTGGCCGGGGCGGGAGGGGCAGATACGCAGTATTTT
V: TRBV4-1; D: TRBD2; size: .; J: TRBJ2-2; CDR3: CASAGWTSGRSNTGELFF; DNA: TGCGCCAGCGCTGGATGGACTAGCGGGAGGTCGAACACCGGGGAGCTGTTTTTT
V: TRBV4-1; D: .; size: .; J: TRBJ2-5; CDR3: CASSQRMEGTETQYF; DNA: TGCGCCAGCAGCCAAAGGATGGAGGGGACGGAGACCCAGTACTTC
V: TRBV5-4; D: TRBD2; size: many; J: TRBJ2-7; CDR3: CASSFASGRYEQYF; DNA: TGTGCCAGCAGCTTTGCTAGCGGGAGATACGAGCAGTACTTC
V: TRBV28; D: .; size: few; J: TRBJ2-3; CDR3: CASSYGLGADYYTDTQYF; DNA: TGTGCCAGCAGTTATGGCCTGGGCGCGGACTATTACACAGATACGCAGTATTTT
V: TRBV5-5; D: .; size: .; J: TRBJ2-7; CDR3: CASSPQGLPTYEQYF; DNA: TGTGCCAGCAGCCCTCAGGGTCTCCCTACCTACGAGCAGTACTTC
V: TRBV7-2; D: .; size: .; J: TRBJ1-5; CDR3: CASSFLPYSNQPQHF; DNA: TGTGCCAGCAGCTTTCTCCCTTATAGCAATCAGCCCCAGCATTTT
V: TRBV4-1; D: TRBD1; size: .; J: TRBJ2-1; CDR3: CASSQDLDRGEIF; DNA: TGCGCCAGCAGCCAAGATTTGGACAGGGGGGAGATCTTC
V: TRBV28; D: TRBD1; size: .; J: TRBJ2-7; CDR3: CASSVLTGGRSYEQYF; DNA: TGTGCCAGCAGTGTACTGACAGGGGGCCGCTCCTACGAGCAGTACTTC
V: TRBV5-1; D: .; size: .; J: TRBJ2-7; CDR3: CASSLGLFGEQYF; DNA: TGCGCCAGCAGCTTGGGTCTGTTCGGCGAGCAGTACTTC
V: TRBV7-8; D: .; size: once; J: TRBJ1-2; CDR3: CASSLGQEYGYTF; DNA: TGTGCCAGCAGCTTAGGCCAGGAATATGGCTACACCTTC
V: TRBV5-1; D: .; size: .; J: TRBJ1-1; CDR3: CASSLNSDSGSFF; DNA: TGCGCCAGCAGCTTGAATTCGGACAGTGGGTCTTTCTTT
V: TRBV25-1; D: TRBD1; size: .; J: TRBJ2-5; CDR3: CASSEDRGVQETQYF; DNA: TGTGCCAGCAGCGAAGACAGGGGAGTTCAAGAGACCCAGTACTTC
V: TRBV13; D: .; size: .; J: TRBJ1-1; CDR3: CASSSRSRRVAFF; DNA: TGTGCCAGCAGCTCTCGGTCAAGACGGGTGGCTTTCTTT
V: TRBV2; D: TRBD2; size: .; J: TRBJ2-1; CDR3: CASSEGQLAGETYNEQFF; DNA: TGTGCCAGCAGTGAAGGCCAACTAGCGGGAGAAACCTACAATGAGCAGTTCTTC
V: TRBV10-3; D: .; size: .; J: TRBJ2-1; CDR3: CAISVLEHNEQFF; DNA: TGTGCCATCAGTGTACTAGAACACAATGAGCAGTTCTTC
V: TRBV7-9; D: TRBD2; size: .; J: TRBJ2-3; CDR3: CASSNLAGQGQYF; DNA: TGTGCCAGCAGCAACCTAGCGGGCCAGGGGCAGTATTTT
V: TRBV11-2; D: .; size: .; J: TRBJ1-1; CDR3: CASSPGTSAFF; DNA: TGTGCCAGCAGCCCCGGGACAAGCGCTTTCTTT
V: TRBV28; D: .; size: .; J: TRBJ2-4; CDR3: CASSLNGENIQYF; DNA: TGTGCCAGCAGTTTAAACGGAGAAAACATTCAGTACTTC
V: TRBV29-1; D: TRBD1; size: .; J: TRBJ2-5; CDR3: CSVEGGTGGQYF; DNA: TGCAGCGTTGAAGGAGGGACAGGGGGCCAGTACTTC
V: TRBV28; D: .; size: .; J: TRBJ1-1; CDR3: CASSPPGLNTEAFF; DNA: TGTGCCAGCAGTCCCCCGGGATTGAACACTGAAGCTTTCTTT
V: TRBV30; D: .; size: .; J: TRBJ1-1; CDR3: CAWILGLQNTEAFF; DNA: TGTGCCTGGATCTTGGGACTTCAGAACACTGAAGCTTTCTTT
V: TRBV6-4; D: TRBD1; size: .; J: TRBJ1-2; CDR3: CASSATTGGLHGYTF; DNA: TGTGCCAGCAGTGCAACCACAGGGGGCCTGCATGGCTACACCTTC
V: TRBV7-9; D: .; size: .; J: TRBJ2-1; CDR3: CASSSPAGSGEQFF; DNA: TGTGCCAGCAGCTCTCCAGCCGGGAGTGGCGAGCAGTTCTTC
V: TRBV29-1; D: .; size: once; J: TRBJ2-1; CDR3: CSAEVVNNEQFF; DNA: TGCAGCGCCGAGGTAGTAAACAATGAGCAGTTCTTC
V: TRBV28; D: .; size: once; J: TRBJ1-5; CDR3: CATEDRMQQPQHF; DNA: TGTGCCACCGAGGACAGAATGCAGCAGCCCCAGCATTTT
V: TRBV29-1; D: TRBD2; size: .; J: TRBJ2-1; CDR3: CSVVNENWGGNEQFF; DNA: TGCAGCGTTGTAAATGAAAATTGGGGGGGCAATGAGCAGTTCTTC
V: TRBV5-6; D: .; size: once; J: TRBJ2-1; CDR3: CASSSMTAYNEQFF; DNA: TGTGCCAGCAGCTCGATGACAGCCTACAATGAGCAGTTCTTC
V: TRBV4-2; D: .; size: .; J: TRBJ2-2; CDR3: CASSQNPQGTNTGELFF; DNA: TGTGCCAGCAGCCAAAACCCCCAGGGAACGAACACCGGGGAGCTGTTTTTT
V: TRBV28; D: .; size: .; J: TRBJ2-5; CDR3: CASSEFPVETQYF; DNA: TGTGCCAGCAGTGAGTTTCCCGTCGAGACCCAGTACTTC
V: TRBV28; D: TRBD1; size: .; J: TRBJ2-7; CDR3: CASSRGQLLQAYEQYF; DNA: TGTGCCAGCAGTCGGGGACAGCTTCTACAGGCCTACGAGCAGTACTTC
V: TRBV7-3; D: .; size: .; J: TRBJ1-1; CDR3: CASSIDRRTEAFF; DNA: TGTGCCAGCAGCATCGACAGGAGGACTGAAGCTTTCTTT
V: TRBV28; D: .; size: .; J: TRBJ1-1; CDR3: CASSPRQTEAFF; DNA: TGTGCCAGCAGTCCAAGACAGACTGAAGCTTTCTTT
V: TRBV19; D: .; size: .; J: TRBJ2-3; CDR3: CASTIHISGTDTQYF; DNA: TGTGCCAGTACCATCCACATCAGCGGCACAGATACGCAGTATTTT
V: TRBV5-1; D: TRBD1; size: .; J: TRBJ1-4; CDR3: CASSLGQGVNEKLFF; DNA: TGCGCCAGCAGCTTGGGACAGGGGGTAAATGAAAAACTGTTTTTT
V: TRBV11-3; D: TRBD1; size: few; J: TRBJ2-3; CDR3: CASSLGTGFTDTQYF; DNA: TGTGCCAGCAGCTTAGGGACAGGGTTCACAGATACGCAGTATTTT
V: TRBV28; D: .; size: .; J: TRBJ2-2; CDR3: CASSRLAPTGELFF; DNA: TGTGCCAGCAGTAGATTAGCCCCAACCGGGGAGCTGTTTTTT
V: TRBV5-4; D: TRBD2; size: .; J: TRBJ2-3; CDR3: CASSLAGNLDTQYF; DNA: TGTGCCAGCAGCCTAGCGGGAAATTTAGATACGCAGTATTTT